This entry features one TCR beta chain sequence. Its antigen remains unknown. The data originate from a study of cytotoxic CD8 clonotypes in ibrutinib-treated CLL. Study-level background: It was after a median approximately twelve months of treatment, range 6 to 36, that response samples were taken. The study, taken as a whole, reports: T-cell clonality at baseline went above that of age-matched healthy donors and rose and fell with circulating CD8+ T-cell counts.

This CDR3 is 12 amino acids long. The V segment lost 6 bases and the J segment 8 bases; nucleotides outside the gene matches: 5. In germline, CDR1 is SNHLY, CDR2 FYNNEI. The assay was immunoSEQ multiplex PCR, and TCRdb's table has in-frame clones only and misses some. The table includes some 140,000 clones, around 90% detected once. The V call is TRBV2, the J call TRBJ1-2, with 8 bases identical to TRBD1. The origin of this receptor is a human donor with chronic lymphocytic leukemia. Sequences were derived from PBMCs, sampled after 12 months of ibrutinib treatment. The CDR3 DNA follows: TGTGCCAGCAGGGGGGACAGGCACGGCTACACCTTC. Protein sequence: CASRGDRHGYTF.